A single sample is the source of the 16 T cell receptor beta chains below, sequenced in a study of T-cell memory formation after mild COVID-19. A single record per CDR3 protein comes from TCRdb applying MiXCR to the 5' RACE reads. The sample lists hundreds of thousands of distinct CDR3 sequences, roughly 18% seen once, with under 25% in the top ten. The sequenced sample consisted of PBMCs or a T cell subset sorted from them (not recorded which). Receptor source: a young man who had mild COVID-19 (a few samples of this study predate the infection). Cell type and time point are not known.

This clonotype was counted between two and nine times. The chain joins TRBV27 to TRBJ1-1; D is unresolved. CDR1 MNHEY and CDR2 SMNVEV come from the germline V gene (reference sequence). This CDR3 is 16 amino acids long. Between the trimmed V and J ends, which lost 7 bases and 3 bases, there was a span of 21 bases. CDR3 protein: CASKPGLLEKYTEAFF. The CDR3 DNA follows: TGTGCCAGCAAACCCGGACTTCTCGAGAAGTACACTGAAGCTTTCTTT.

As regards this clonotype: The junction departs from germline at one end; a sequencing error may be responsible. The CDR3 loop is CASTPFYNEQIF. As DNA, the CDR3 is TGTGCCAGCACCCCTTTCTACAATGAGCAGATCTTC. The genes are TRBV12-3 or TRBV12-4 and TRBJ2-1, with D unclear. The CDR3 sequence is 12 residues long.

The chain carries TRBV6-5 and TRBJ1-2, with 7 positions matching TRBD1. CDR3 length: 16 amino acids. J lost 4 bases, V lost 7 bases, and 15 bases had no gene match. Per germline, CDR1 MNHEY and CDR2 SVGAGI. CDR3 residues: CASTPQGGGLGYGYTF. The CDR3 DNA reads TGTGCCAGCACTCCTCAGGGGGGTGGGCTAGGCTATGGCTACACCTTC.

This clonotype occurred a few times. The rearrangement links TRBV4-3 to TRBJ1-2; maybe TRBD1 (6 bases). Trimming removed 0 bases at V and 2 bases at J, with 13 bases between. This CDR3 comprises 16 residues. Germline V gene data show CDR1 as LGHNA and CDR2 as YSLEER. The CDR3: CASSQDSRGWNYGYTF. CDR3 bases: TGCGCCAGCAGCCAAGATTCCAGGGGCTGGAACTATGGCTACACCTTC.

This chain links TRBV2 with TRBJ1-1; 7 bases agree with TRBD1. With 5 bases clipped from V and 7 bases from J, the junction kept 10 bases outside the gene matches. The CDR3 has 14 residues. Looked up from germline, CDR1 is SNHLY and CDR2 is FYNNEI. CDR3 protein: CASSPDRDIGEAFF. The CDR3, as DNA: TGTGCCAGCAGTCCAGACAGGGATATCGGTGAAGCTTTCTTT.

The rearrangement links TRBV7-9 to TRBJ1-1; D unresolved. V lost 2 bases to trimming and J lost 2 bases, with 12 bases between them. Germline CDR1 reads SEHNR; CDR2 reads FQNEAQ (reference sequence). The CDR3 is made up of 15 amino acids. CDR3 in amino acids: CASSLSRGGNTEAFF. The CDR3 bases are TGTGCCAGCAGCTTATCACGGGGAGGAAACACTGAAGCTTTCTTT.

The genes are TRBV20-1 and TRBJ1-1, with D uncertain. V was cut by 2 bases and J by 0 bases, with 19 bases left in between. CDR3 length: 17 residues. The V gene's germline CDR1 is DFQATT and CDR2 SNEGSKA (reference sequence). CDR3 sequence: CSARTRLGSTMNTEAFF. In DNA, the CDR3 is TGCAGTGCTAGAACCCGTTTGGGGTCGACCATGAACACTGAAGCTTTCTTT.

Only a few counts were recorded for this clonotype. The genes are TRBV7-9 and TRBJ1-1, with D possibly TRBD1 on 5 matching bases. The CDR3 runs 14 residues. V shed 5 bases and J shed 2 bases, with 12 bases lying between them. CDR1 is SEHNR and CDR2 is FQNEAQ in the germline V gene (reference sequence). The CDR3 spells CASSATGGNTEAFF. The CDR3 DNA reads TGTGCCAGCAGCGCCACCGGGGGAAACACTGAAGCTTTCTTT.

The sample holds one count of this clonotype. One junction end does not reproduce the germline sequence, and a read error may be involved. This chain links TRBV10-3 with TRBJ2-1; 7 positions match TRBD1. The CDR3 is 13 amino acids. Germline CDR1 reads ENHRY; CDR2 reads SYGVKD. The CDR3 coding sequence is TGTTCCATCAGTCCCGACAGGGACAATGAGCAGTTCTTC. Protein sequence: CSISPDRDNEQFF.

The rearrangement links TRBV15 to TRBJ2-7; D call uncertain. Trimming left V 6 bases short and J 2 bases short, with 17 bases between. Germline V gives CDR1 LNHNV, CDR2 YYDKDF (reference sequence). This CDR3 comprises 15 residues. The CDR3: CATSPKASSPYEQYF. CDR3 DNA: TGTGCCACCAGTCCGAAAGCCAGTTCCCCCTACGAGCAGTACTTC.

This clonotype was seen only a few times. The chain joins TRBV18 to TRBJ1-1; D gene unclear. Germline CDR1 is KGHSH and CDR2 is LQKENI. The CDR3 is 15 amino acids. V was clipped by 0 bases and J by 6 bases, with 14 bases between them. DNA of the CDR3: TGTGCCAGCTCACCACCGAAATCCGGAAGGGCTGAAGCTTTCTTT. Translating gives CASSPPKSGRAEAFF.

The gene calls are TRBV20-1 and TRBJ1-2; 7 nucleotides agree with TRBD1. CDR1 is DFQATT, CDR2 SNEGSKA, per germline (reference sequence). The CDR3 runs to 14 residues. Losses at the gene ends were 5 bases for V and 4 bases for J; bases not matched to a gene: 10. The CDR3: CSARLRQGGYGYTF. CDR3 bases: TGCAGTGCTCGACTTCGACAGGGAGGCTATGGCTACACCTTC.

This clonotype was picked up a small number of times. The chain has TRBV10-3 and TRBJ1-2; a weak D match, TRBD1 (6 bases). V shed 4 bases and J shed 2 bases, with 11 bases lying between them. The CDR3 consists of 14 residues. The germline CDR1 and CDR2 sequences are ENHRY and SYGVKD. The CDR3 reads CAISGQAENYGYTF. CDR3 sequence (DNA): TGTGCCATCAGTGGACAGGCCGAAAACTATGGCTACACCTTC.

The V gene is TRBV30, the J gene TRBJ2-5; 9 bases are a match to TRBD1. In germline, CDR1 is GTSNPN, CDR2 SVGIG (reference sequence). CDR3 length: 15 amino acids. V lost 2 bases, J lost 5 bases, and 9 bases stayed unmatched. The CDR3 loop is CAWSRDRVRFETQYF. The CDR3 nucleotides are TGTGCCTGGAGTAGGGACAGGGTGAGGTTCGAGACCCAGTACTTC. The entire variable domain, with the rest obtained from reference TRBV30 and TRBJ2-5, is as follows: SQTIHQWPATLVQPVGSPLSLECTVEGTSNPNLYWYRQAAGRGLQLLFYSVGIGQISSEVPQNLSASRPQDRQFILSSKKLLLSDSGFYLCAWSRDRVRFETQYFGPGTRLLVL.

This clonotype has at least ten counts. The J gene is TRBJ2-1, the V gene TRBV20-1, with 10 positions matching TRBD2. Germline V CDR1 and CDR2: DFQATT, SNEGSKA (reference sequence). This CDR3 region has 15 residues. Germline trimming cut 6 bases from V and 4 bases from J; bases unmatched to any gene: 9. The CDR3, as DNA: TGCAGTGCCCCAAGGCCTAGCGGGGGATACAATGAGCAGTTCTTC. The encoded protein is CSAPRPSGGYNEQFF.

This clonotype was detected many times. The chain couples TRBV6-6 to TRBJ1-2; TRBD1 aligns across 7 bases. Looked up from germline, CDR1 is MNHNY and CDR2 is SVGAGI (reference sequence). The CDR3 extends over 12 amino acids. J was trimmed by 6 bases and V by 10 bases; bases with no gene match: 8. CDR3 amino acids: CAISVGGDGYTF. DNA for the CDR3: TGTGCCATCTCCGTAGGGGGCGATGGCTACACCTTC.